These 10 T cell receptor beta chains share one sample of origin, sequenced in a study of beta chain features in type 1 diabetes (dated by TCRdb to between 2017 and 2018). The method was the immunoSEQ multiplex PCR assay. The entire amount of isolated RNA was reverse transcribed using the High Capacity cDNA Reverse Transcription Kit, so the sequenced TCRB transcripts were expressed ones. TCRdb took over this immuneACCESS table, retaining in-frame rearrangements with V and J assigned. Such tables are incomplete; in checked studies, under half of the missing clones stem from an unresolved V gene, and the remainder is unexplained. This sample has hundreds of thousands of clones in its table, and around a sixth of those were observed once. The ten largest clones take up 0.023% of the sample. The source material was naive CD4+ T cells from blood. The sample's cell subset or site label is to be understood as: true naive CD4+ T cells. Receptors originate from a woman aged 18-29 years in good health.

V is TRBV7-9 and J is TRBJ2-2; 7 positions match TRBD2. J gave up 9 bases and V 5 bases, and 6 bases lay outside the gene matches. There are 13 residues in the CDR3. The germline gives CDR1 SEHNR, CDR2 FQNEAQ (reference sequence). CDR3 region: CASSPRTSWELFF. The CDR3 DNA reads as TGTGCCAGCAGCCCTCGGACTAGTTGGGAGCTGTTTTTT.

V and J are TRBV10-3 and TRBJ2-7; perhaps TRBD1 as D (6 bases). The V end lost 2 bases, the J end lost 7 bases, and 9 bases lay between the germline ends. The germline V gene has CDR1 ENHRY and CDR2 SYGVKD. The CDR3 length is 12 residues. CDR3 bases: TGTGCCATCAGTGAGGGGACACGAGAGCAGTACTTC. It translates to CAISEGTREQYF.

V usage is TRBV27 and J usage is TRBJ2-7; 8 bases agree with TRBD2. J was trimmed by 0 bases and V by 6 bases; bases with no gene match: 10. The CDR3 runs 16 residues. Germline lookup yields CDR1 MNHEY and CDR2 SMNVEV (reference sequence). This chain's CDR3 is CASSKHLAGGSYEQYF. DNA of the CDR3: TGTGCCAGCAGCAAACATCTAGCGGGCGGCTCCTACGAGCAGTACTTC.

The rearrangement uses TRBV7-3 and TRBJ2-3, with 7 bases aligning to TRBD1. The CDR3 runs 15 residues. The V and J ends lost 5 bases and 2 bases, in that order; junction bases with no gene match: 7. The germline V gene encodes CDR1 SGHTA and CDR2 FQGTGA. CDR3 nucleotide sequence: TGTGCCAGCAGCCCCGGACAGGCCTTCACAGATACGCAGTATTTT. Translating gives CASSPGQAFTDTQYF.

The CDR3 DNA reads TGTGCCGTGCGACGGGACAGCCAATCCTACGAGCAGTACTTC. It specifies CAVRRDSQSYEQYF. J is TRBJ2-7 and V is TRBV6-5; TRBD1 agrees at 7 bases. Germline CDR1 and CDR2: MNHEY and SVGAGI. After removal of 11 bases from V and 1 base from J, the junction contained 11 bases not matched to a gene. The CDR3 has 14 residues.

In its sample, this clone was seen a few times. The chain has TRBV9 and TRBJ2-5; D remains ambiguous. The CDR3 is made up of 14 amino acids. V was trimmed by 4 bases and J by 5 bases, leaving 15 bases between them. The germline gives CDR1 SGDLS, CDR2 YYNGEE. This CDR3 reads CASSSSPWAETQYF. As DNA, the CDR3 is TGTGCCAGCAGCTCCAGTCCGTGGGCCGAGACCCAGTACTTC. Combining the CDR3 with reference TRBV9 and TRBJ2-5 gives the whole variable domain DSGVTQTPKHLITATGQRVTLRCSPRSGDLSVYWYQQSLDQGLQFLIQYYNGEERAKGNILERFSAQQFPDLHSELNLSSLELGDSALYFCASSSSPWAETQYFGPGTRLLVL.

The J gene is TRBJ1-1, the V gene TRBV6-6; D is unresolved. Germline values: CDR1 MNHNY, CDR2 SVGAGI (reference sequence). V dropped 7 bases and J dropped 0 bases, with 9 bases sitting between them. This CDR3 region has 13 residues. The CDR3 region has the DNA TGTGCCAGCATTCCGGCCCTGAACACTGAAGCTTTCTTT. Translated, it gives CASIPALNTEAFF.

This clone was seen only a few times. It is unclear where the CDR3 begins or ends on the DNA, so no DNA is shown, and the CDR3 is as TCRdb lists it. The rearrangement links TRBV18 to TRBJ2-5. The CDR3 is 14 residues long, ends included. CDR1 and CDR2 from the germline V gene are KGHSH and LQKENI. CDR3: CASSPQGFLETQYF.

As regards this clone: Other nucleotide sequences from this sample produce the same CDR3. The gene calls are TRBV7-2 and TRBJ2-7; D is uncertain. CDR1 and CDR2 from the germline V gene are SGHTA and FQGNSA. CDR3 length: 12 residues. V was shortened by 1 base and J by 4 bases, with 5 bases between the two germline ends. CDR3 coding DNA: TGTGCCAGCAGCTTAGTCTGGTACGAGCAGTACTTC. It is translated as CASSLVWYEQYF.

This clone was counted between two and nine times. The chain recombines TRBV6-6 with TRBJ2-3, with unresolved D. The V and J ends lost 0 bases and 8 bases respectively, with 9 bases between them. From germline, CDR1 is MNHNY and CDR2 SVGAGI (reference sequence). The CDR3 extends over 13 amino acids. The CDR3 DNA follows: TGTGCCAGCAGTTACTCGGGCAATCCTACGCAGTATTTT. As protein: CASSYSGNPTQYF.